This T cell receptor beta chain was sequenced in a study of shared clonotypes between healthy human individuals. Study-wide findings and caveats: Clonotype sharing among the donors was expected to vary with sequencing depth.

CDR3 length: 11 residues. V was cut by 7 bases and J by 6 bases, with 9 bases left in between. Germline V gene lookup returns CDR1 SQVTM and CDR2 ANQGSEA. The test was conducted at deep level. TCRdb's copy holds only in-frame clones and misses some; the assay was immunoSEQ multiplex PCR. This sample has some 2,000,000 clones, with roughly 94% found just once. Partitioning of CD4+ cells yielded a CD45RA+ naive subset and a CD45RA-negative memory subset. In regard to this clone: Its antigen remains unidentified.

Material for sequencing was naive CD4+ T cells sorted from blood. Subset denoted: CD45RA+ positively selected. This clonotype was sampled from a man between 18 and 29 years old in good health. The chain links TRBV29-1 to TRBJ2-2; D unclear. The CDR3 bases are TGCAGCGCCCAAATCCCCGGGGAGCTGTTTTTT. This sequence encodes CSAQIPGELFF.